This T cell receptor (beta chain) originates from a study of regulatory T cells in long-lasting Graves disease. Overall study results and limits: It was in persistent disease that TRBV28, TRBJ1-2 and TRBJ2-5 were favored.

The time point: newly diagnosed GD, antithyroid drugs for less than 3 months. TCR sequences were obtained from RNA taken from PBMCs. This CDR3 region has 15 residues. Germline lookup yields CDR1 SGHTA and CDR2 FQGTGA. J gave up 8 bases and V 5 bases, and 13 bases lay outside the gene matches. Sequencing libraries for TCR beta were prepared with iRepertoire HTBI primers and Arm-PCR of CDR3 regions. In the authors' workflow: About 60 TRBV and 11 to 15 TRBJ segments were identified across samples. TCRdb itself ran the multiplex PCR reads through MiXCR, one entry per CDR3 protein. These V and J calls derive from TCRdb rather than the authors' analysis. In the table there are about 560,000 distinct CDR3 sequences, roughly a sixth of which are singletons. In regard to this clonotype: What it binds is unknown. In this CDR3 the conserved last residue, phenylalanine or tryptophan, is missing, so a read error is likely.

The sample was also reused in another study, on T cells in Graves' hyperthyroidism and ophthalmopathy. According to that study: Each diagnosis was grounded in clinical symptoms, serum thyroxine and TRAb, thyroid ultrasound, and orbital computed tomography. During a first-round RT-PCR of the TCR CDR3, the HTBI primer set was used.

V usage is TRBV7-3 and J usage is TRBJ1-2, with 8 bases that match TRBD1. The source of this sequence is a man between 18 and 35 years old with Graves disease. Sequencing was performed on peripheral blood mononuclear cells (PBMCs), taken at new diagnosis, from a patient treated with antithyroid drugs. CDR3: CASSPQAWTGFGYTS. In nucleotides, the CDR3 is TGTGCCAGCAGCCCGCAAGCCTGGACAGGGTTCGGCTACACCTCC.